This passage covers 14 T cell receptor beta chains from one sample sequenced in a study of blood T cell repertoires in COVID-19. This table comes from immunoSEQ multiplex PCR, and its TCRdb copy is limited to in-frame clones, with some not included. Among about 210,000 clones, 70% to 90% were seen once, and the ten largest hold 6.5% to 9%. Sequenced material: peripheral blood. The receptor source for this set is a woman between 45 and 60 years old with active or convalescent COVID-19.

J is TRBJ2-7 and V is TRBV11-2; 8 bases match TRBD1. The CDR3 totals 14 residues. The J segment lost 2 bases and the V segment lost 2 bases, leaving 2 bases of the junction unmatched. Germline CDR1 reads SGHAT; CDR2 reads FQNNGV. The CDR3, as DNA: TGTGCCAGCAGCTTATACAGGGGGGCCTACGAGCAGTACTTC. It specifies CASSLYRGAYEQYF.

This rearrangement joins TRBV2 to TRBJ2-7; TRBD1 aligns across 8 bases. V gave up 6 bases and J gave up 4 bases; unmatched junction bases: 2. Per the germline V gene, CDR1 is SNHLY and CDR2 is FYNNEI. The CDR3 consists of 12 residues. This CDR3 reads CASSGQGYEQYF. The CDR3 DNA follows: TGTGCCAGCAGCGGACAGGGTTACGAGCAGTACTTC.

This chain joins TRBV11-2 and TRBJ1-2; D is uncertain. The CDR3 runs 14 residues. The V gene lost 0 bases and the J gene lost 4 bases, with 9 bases spanning the gap. Germline CDR1 reads SGHAT; CDR2 reads FQNNGV. The CDR3 region has the DNA TGTGCCAGCAGCTTAGAGGAGGGCCCCTATGGCTACACCTTC. This codes for CASSLEEGPYGYTF.

This clone was seen a few times. The chain links TRBV5-6 to TRBJ2-3; 8 nucleotides align to TRBD2. The V gene's germline CDR1 is SGHDT and CDR2 YYEEEE. The CDR3 loop spans 17 amino acids. The J segment lost 2 bases and the V segment lost 2 bases, leaving 10 bases of the junction unmatched. CDR3 amino acids: CASSFGGLAGITDTQYF. The CDR3 nucleotides are TGTGCCAGCAGCTTTGGGGGGCTAGCGGGTATCACAGATACGCAGTATTTT.

The rearrangement uses TRBV29-1 and TRBJ2-1, with TRBD1 identical over 9 bases. J lost 7 bases, V lost 4 bases, and 17 bases had no gene match. CDR3 length: 17 amino acids. Germline lookup yields CDR1 SQVTM and CDR2 ANQGSEA. CDR3 DNA sequence: TGCAGCGTTGGTGACGGACAGGGGATATTAGGAGATAATGAGCAGTTCTTC. Translating gives CSVGDGQGILGDNEQFF.

This sequence joins TRBV27 and TRBJ1-1; 8 bases match TRBD1. Germline V gene sequence: CDR1 MNHEY, CDR2 SMNVEV (reference sequence). CDR3 size: 16 residues. After removal of 3 bases from V and 0 bases from J, the junction contained 6 bases not matched to a gene. The CDR3 protein is CASSFSSGGMNTEAFF. The CDR3 bases are TGTGCCAGCAGTTTTTCCTCAGGGGGCATGAACACTGAAGCTTTCTTT.

The chain carries TRBV5-4 and TRBJ2-1; D is possibly TRBD1 (5 bases). From germline, CDR1 is SGHNT and CDR2 YYREEE (reference sequence). The CDR3 runs to 16 residues. With 3 bases removed from V and 7 bases from J, the gap between germline ends came to 20 bases. The CDR3 loop reads CASSSFGGPRGNEQFF. Here the CDR3 DNA reads TGTGCCAGCAGCTCATTCGGCGGCCCTAGGGGAAATGAGCAGTTCTTC.

J is TRBJ1-6 and V is TRBV10-2; D unclear. Germline V gene data show CDR1 as WSHSY and CDR2 as SAAADI. CDR3 length equals 13 residues. Trimming stripped 3 bases from V and 8 bases from J, with 8 bases between. This chain's CDR3 is CASSDRRDSPLHF. The CDR3 DNA is TGCGCCAGCAGTGATCGTCGGGATTCACCCCTCCACTTT.

The J gene is TRBJ1-4, the V gene TRBV6-5, with 7 bases identical to TRBD1. This CDR3 spans 16 amino acids. Germline trimming cut 4 bases from V and 0 bases from J; bases unmatched to any gene: 5. Germline V gene lookup returns CDR1 MNHEY and CDR2 SVGAGI. CDR3 protein: CASSFQGGATNEKLFF. DNA for the CDR3: TGTGCCAGCAGTTTTCAGGGGGGTGCAACTAATGAAAAACTGTTTTTT.

As to this clone: Distinct nucleotide sequences in the sample also encode this CDR3. The rearrangement links TRBV5-1 to TRBJ2-7; the match to TRBD2 covers 10 bases. The germline CDR1 and CDR2 sequences are SGHRS and YFSETQ. The junction had 0 bases not matched to a gene; V was cut back by 1 base and J by 2 bases. The CDR3 length is 14 residues. This CDR3 is CASSLTSGTYEQYF. The DNA for the CDR3 is TGCGCCAGCAGCTTGACTAGCGGGACCTACGAGCAGTACTTC.

This chain joins TRBV5-4 and TRBJ2-7, with D uncertain. Trimming cost V 0 bases and J 4 bases, with 11 bases left between them. CDR3 length: 14 amino acids. Germline CDR1 reads SGHNT; CDR2 reads YYREEE (reference sequence). For the CDR3, the DNA is TGTGCCAGCAGCTTGGGGGCAGGTGATTACGAGCAGTACTTC. As protein: CASSLGAGDYEQYF. The entire variable domain, with the rest obtained from reference TRBV5-4 and TRBJ2-7, is as follows: ETGVTQSPTHLIKTRGQQVTLRCSSQSGHNTVSWYQQALGQGPQFIFQYYREEENGRGNFPPRFSGLQFPNYSSELNVNALELDDSALYLCASSLGAGDYEQYFGPGTRLTVT.

The rearrangement links TRBV28 to TRBJ1-2, with TRBD1 identical over 9 bases. Trimming cost V 6 bases and J 8 bases; bases outside gene matches: 7. Germline V gives CDR1 MDHEN, CDR2 SYDVKM. The CDR3 extends over 13 amino acids. The CDR3 DNA reads as TGTGCCAGCAGCCGGGACAGGGCGCCCGGCTACACCTTC. It encodes CASSRDRAPGYTF.

The chain couples TRBV19 to TRBJ1-1; TRBD1 matches 7 bases. The CDR3 loop spans 12 amino acids. After removal of 10 bases from V and 6 bases from J, the junction contained 8 bases not matched to a gene. The germline V gene encodes CDR1 LNHDA and CDR2 SQIVND (reference sequence). In nucleotides, the CDR3 is TGTGCCACCAACAGGGGTAGAGCTGAAGCTTTCTTT. Its protein product is CATNRGRAEAFF.

A few counts support this clone. The genes are TRBV29-1 and TRBJ1-3; 7 positions match TRBD1. This CDR3 contains 16 residues. V lost 6 bases to trimming and J lost 4 bases; unmatched junction nucleotides: 15. Per germline, CDR1 SQVTM and CDR2 ANQGSEA. The CDR3 protein is CSVPRGGRGFGNTIYF. DNA of the CDR3: TGCAGCGTCCCTAGAGGAGGCAGGGGGTTCGGAAACACCATATATTTT.